The clone carrying this T cell receptor (beta chain) has a count of ten or more. Its matching antigen is unknown. CDR1 is MNHNS, CDR2 SASEGT, per germline. This CDR3 region has 11 residues. The germline V and J ends were trimmed by 7 bases and 6 bases, with 7 bases remaining between them. Quantitative 5'-RACE with molecular barcodes was used to make the TCR beta libraries. TCRdb re-analysed the 5' RACE reads in MiXCR, keeping a single row per CDR3 protein. The table records 350,000 or so distinct CDR3 sequences, approximately 15% of them present only once. This entry comes from a study of CD8 T cells in ankylosing spondylitis. Study outcomes and limitations: Disease-linked clones, CD8+, were relatively rare in peripheral blood.

The J gene is TRBJ1-5, the V gene TRBV6-1; the D gene is possibly TRBD1 (5 bases). This clonotype was sampled from a male donor with ankylosing spondylitis or in good health (not recorded which). The sequenced sample consisted of blood, either unsorted or a sorted T cell fraction (not recorded which). The CDR3 region is CASMGLQPQHF. CDR3 in DNA: TGTGCCAGCATGGGACTTCAGCCCCAGCATTTT.